Listed below are T cell receptor beta chains from one sample, sequenced in a study of shared clonotypes between healthy human individuals. Assay: immunoSEQ multiplex PCR; the TCRdb copy retains only in-frame clones and omits some. The sample lists about 2,100,000 clones; 85% to 95% were seen once. Material: naive CD8+ T cells from PBMCs. Receptors originate from a man aged 18-30 years in good health. Some clones in this sample may be carry-over from other donors' samples. Both conserved end residues are part of each CDR3. The D gene is left open where the match is weak. Size tells how often a clone was seen (once, few, many) or the class of an expanded clone, and some rows leave it out.

V	size	D	J	DNA	CDR3
TRBV28	.	.	TRBJ1-1	TGTGCCAGCAGTACACTGACTGAAGCTTTCTTT	CASSTLTEAFF
TRBV5-8	.	.	TRBJ1-4	TGTGCCAGCAGCTTGGGGGGAAGAAATGAAAAACTGTTTTTT	CASSLGGRNEKLFF
TRBV28	.	.	TRBJ2-7	TGTGCCAGCAGTGACAGCTATAGCTCCTACGAGCAGTACTTC	CASSDSYSSYEQYF
TRBV2	.	TRBD1	TRBJ2-6	TGTGCCAGCAGTGAAAGACAGGGGGGACGCTCTGGGGCCAACGTCCTGACTTTC	CASSERQGGRSGANVLTF
TRBV11-2	.	.	TRBJ1-4	TGTGCCAGCAGCCATGGTCCGTCAACTAATGAAAAACTGTTTTTT	CASSHGPSTNEKLFF
TRBV7-9	.	TRBD1	TRBJ2-3	TGTGCCAGCAGCGCCCATATCGGGACAGTGTTTGGCACAGATACGCAGTATTTT	CASSAHIGTVFGTDTQYF
TRBV7-6	.	TRBD2	TRBJ2-2	TGTGCCAGCAGCCTGCTCGCGGCTAGCGGGAGAACCGGGGAGCTGTTTTTT	CASSLLAASGRTGELFF
TRBV7-9	.	.	TRBJ2-2	TGTGCCAGCAGCTTAGCAGGTCCCGCCGGGGAGCTGTTTTTT	CASSLAGPAGELFF
TRBV5-6	.	.	TRBJ1-5	TGTGCCAGCAGCGCTAACAATCAGCCCCAGCATTTT	CASSANNQPQHF
TRBV30	.	.	TRBJ2-7	TGTGCCTGGGGGGGGCTAGCGGCCCCCTATATAGGCGAGCAGTACTTC	CAWGGLAAPYIGEQYF
TRBV6-6	.	.	TRBJ2-7	TGTGCCAGCAGTTACTCAGCACAGGTTCTCTCCTACGAGCAGTACTTC	CASSYSAQVLSYEQYF
TRBV7-9	few	TRBD1	TRBJ1-1	TGTGCCAGCAGCTTATTGGGACAGCACACTGAAGCTTTCTTT	CASSLLGQHTEAFF
TRBV25-1	.	.	TRBJ2-7	TGTGCCAGCAGTGAATACCCGTTCGCGTACTTC	CASSEYPFAYF
TRBV7-9	once	.	TRBJ2-5	TGTGCCAGCAGCTTTCCTTGGCAGAGCGGGGAGACCCAGTACTTC	CASSFPWQSGETQYF
TRBV7-9	.	.	TRBJ2-7	TGTGCCAGCAGCTTAGGGGCGGATTACTACGAGCAGTACTTC	CASSLGADYYEQYF
TRBV28	.	.	TRBJ2-1	TGTGCCAGCAGTCTCCCGGTGCGTTCCTACAATGAGCAGTTCTTC	CASSLPVRSYNEQFF
TRBV4-1	.	.	TRBJ1-2	TGCGCCAGCAGCCAAGGGCGGGTCATGGCTGGCGGCTACACCTTC	CASSQGRVMAGGYTF